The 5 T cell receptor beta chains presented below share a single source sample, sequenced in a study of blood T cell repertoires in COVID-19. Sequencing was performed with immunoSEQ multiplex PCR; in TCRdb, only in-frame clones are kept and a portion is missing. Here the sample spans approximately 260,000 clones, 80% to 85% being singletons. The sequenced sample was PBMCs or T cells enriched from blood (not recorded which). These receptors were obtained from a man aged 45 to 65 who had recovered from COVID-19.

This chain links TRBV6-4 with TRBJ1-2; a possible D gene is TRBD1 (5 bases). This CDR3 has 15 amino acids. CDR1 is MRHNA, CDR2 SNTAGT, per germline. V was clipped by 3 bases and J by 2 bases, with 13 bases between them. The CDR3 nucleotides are TGTGCCAGCAGTGAACGGCAGGGCGCCAACTATGGCTACACCTTC. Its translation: CASSERQGANYGYTF.

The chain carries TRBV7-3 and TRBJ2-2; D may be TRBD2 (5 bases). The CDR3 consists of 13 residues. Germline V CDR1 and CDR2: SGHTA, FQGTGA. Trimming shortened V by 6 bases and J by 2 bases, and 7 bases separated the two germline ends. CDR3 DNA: TGTGCCAGCAGGGGGAGTAACACCGGGGAGCTGTTTTTT. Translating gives CASRGSNTGELFF.

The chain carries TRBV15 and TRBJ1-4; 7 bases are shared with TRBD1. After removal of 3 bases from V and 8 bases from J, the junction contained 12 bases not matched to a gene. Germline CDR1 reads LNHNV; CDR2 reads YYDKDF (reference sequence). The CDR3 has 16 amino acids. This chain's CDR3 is CATSSEAEGAREKLFF. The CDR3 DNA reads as TGTGCCACCAGCAGTGAAGCGGAGGGGGCCCGGGAAAAACTGTTTTTT.

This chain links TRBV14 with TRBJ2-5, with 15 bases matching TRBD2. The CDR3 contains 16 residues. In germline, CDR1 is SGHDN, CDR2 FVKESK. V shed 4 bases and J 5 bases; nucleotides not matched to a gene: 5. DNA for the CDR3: TGTGCCAGCAGCCGATTAGGACTAGCGGGAGGGGAGACCCAGTACTTC. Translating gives CASSRLGLAGGETQYF.

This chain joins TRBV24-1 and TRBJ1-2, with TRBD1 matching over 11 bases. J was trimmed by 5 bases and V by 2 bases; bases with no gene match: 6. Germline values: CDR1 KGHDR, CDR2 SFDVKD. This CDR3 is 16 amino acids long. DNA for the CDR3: TGTGCCACCAGTGATTCCGGGGGACAGGGGGGATATGGCTACACCTTC. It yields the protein CATSDSGGQGGYGYTF.